This T cell receptor (beta chain) was obtained from a study of blood T cell repertoires in COVID-19. TCRdb keeps only in-frame clones here, not all; method: immunoSEQ multiplex PCR. The data contain about 230,000 clones, 75% to 90% of them singletons. The CDR3 consists of 11 residues. In germline, CDR1 is SGHRS, CDR2 YFSETQ. Deletions cut 4 bases from V and 10 bases from J, with 9 bases between. The specimen sequenced was peripheral blood. This rearrangement joins TRBV5-1 to TRBJ1-3; D uncertain. The sequence came from a man in his forties or fifties with acute or convalescent COVID-19. Here the CDR3 DNA reads TGCGCCAGCAGCGGTCAGAATACCATATATTTT. It is translated as CASSGQNTIYF.